These T cell receptor beta chains were read from a single sample in a study of T cells in Graves' hyperthyroidism and ophthalmopathy. MiXCR, run by TCRdb on the multiplex PCR reads, gives a single entry per CDR3 protein. The sample records over 400,000 distinct CDR3 sequences, around a fifth being singletons. Material: blood. These receptors all come from a woman between 65 and 79 years old with Graves' ophthalmopathy. CDR3s include the opening cysteine and the closing phenylalanine or tryptophan. The order of the fields is J gene, V gene, D gene, clone size, CDR3 protein, CDR3 DNA. A D gene is named only where the DNA matches it firmly. Clone size appears in some rows only: once, few, many, or a class for an expanded clone.

J gene: TRBJ1-2
V gene: TRBV19
D gene: TRBD1
clone size: .
CDR3 protein: CASSLPGQGMNYGYTF
CDR3 DNA: TGTGCCAGTAGTCTTCCGGGACAGGGCATGAACTATGGCTACACCTTC

J gene: TRBJ2-7
V gene: TRBV7-2
D gene: .
clone size: .
CDR3 protein: CASSSAREQYF
CDR3 DNA: TGTGCCAGCAGCTCCGCCCGCGAGCAGTACTTC

J gene: TRBJ2-2
V gene: TRBV12-3/TRBV12-4
D gene: .
clone size: few
CDR3 protein: CASSLPPGGTGELFF
CDR3 DNA: TGTGCCAGCAGTTTACCCCCAGGGGGGACCGGGGAGCTGTTTTTT

J gene: TRBJ1-1
V gene: TRBV25-1
D gene: .
clone size: .
CDR3 protein: CASSQGVTNTEAFF
CDR3 DNA: TGTGCCAGCAGTCAGGGAGTGACGAACACTGAAGCTTTCTTT

J gene: TRBJ2-3
V gene: TRBV29-1
D gene: TRBD2
clone size: .
CDR3 protein: CSVEDTLAGWGQYF
CDR3 DNA: TGCAGCGTTGAAGATACGCTAGCGGGATGGGGTCAGTATTTT

J gene: TRBJ1-1
V gene: TRBV10-3
D gene: TRBD1
clone size: .
CDR3 protein: CAIRGTGGTEAFF
CDR3 DNA: TGTGCCATCAGGGGGACAGGGGGCACTGAAGCTTTCTTT

J gene: TRBJ2-5
V gene: TRBV5-4
D gene: .
clone size: .
CDR3 protein: CASSADSWETQYF
CDR3 DNA: TGTGCCAGCAGCGCAGACAGTTGGGAGACCCAGTACTTC

J gene: TRBJ1-4
V gene: TRBV28
D gene: .
clone size: .
CDR3 protein: CASSSLIYARTNEKLFF
CDR3 DNA: TGTGCCAGCAGTTCCCTAATATACGCGCGGACTAATGAAAAACTGTTTTTT

J gene: TRBJ1-2
V gene: TRBV6-1
D gene: .
clone size: .
CDR3 protein: CASKETNYGYTF
CDR3 DNA: TGTGCCAGCAAAGAGACGAACTATGGCTACACCTTC

J gene: TRBJ2-2
V gene: TRBV15
D gene: TRBD2
clone size: .
CDR3 protein: CATSREGLGGTGELFF
CDR3 DNA: TGTGCCACCAGCAGAGAAGGTCTGGGGGGGACCGGGGAGCTGTTTTTT

J gene: TRBJ2-2
V gene: TRBV4-1
D gene: .
clone size: .
CDR3 protein: CASSQGVVNTGELFF
CDR3 DNA: TGCGCCAGCAGCCAAGGTGTAGTTAACACCGGGGAGCTGTTTTTT

J gene: TRBJ1-5
V gene: TRBV20-1
D gene: .
clone size: many
CDR3 protein: CSASPAVLGNQPQHF
CDR3 DNA: TGCAGTGCTAGTCCAGCCGTTTTAGGCAATCAGCCCCAGCATTTT

J gene: TRBJ2-1
V gene: TRBV6-5
D gene: TRBD2
clone size: .
CDR3 protein: CASSYSGSGRARFF
CDR3 DNA: TGTGCCAGCAGTTACTCCGGTAGCGGGAGGGCAAGGTTCTTC

J gene: TRBJ2-5
V gene: TRBV7-2
D gene: TRBD2
clone size: many
CDR3 protein: CASSLPSGSKETQYF
CDR3 DNA: TGTGCCAGCAGCTTACCGAGCGGGAGTAAGGAGACCCAGTACTTC

J gene: TRBJ1-5
V gene: TRBV19
D gene: .
clone size: .
CDR3 protein: CASSINSGRSQPQHF
CDR3 DNA: TGTGCCAGTAGTATTAATTCGGGGAGGAGCCAGCCCCAGCATTTT

J gene: TRBJ2-2
V gene: TRBV28
D gene: .
clone size: .
CDR3 protein: CASRGGGDTGELFF
CDR3 DNA: TGTGCCAGCCGTGGAGGCGGGGACACCGGGGAGCTGTTTTTT

J gene: TRBJ2-3
V gene: TRBV3-1
D gene: .
clone size: few
CDR3 protein: CASRAQGTDTQYF
CDR3 DNA: TGTGCCAGCAGGGCACAGGGAACAGATACGCAGTATTTT

J gene: TRBJ2-5
V gene: TRBV6-5
D gene: TRBD1
clone size: .
CDR3 protein: CASSYSEATEGARHF
CDR3 DNA: TGTGCCAGCAGTTACTCGGAAGCGACTGAGGGGGCTAGGCACTTC

J gene: TRBJ2-3
V gene: TRBV18
D gene: TRBD2
clone size: .
CDR3 protein: CASSPPGLAGGTDTQYF
CDR3 DNA: TGTGCCAGCTCACCACCTGGTCTAGCGGGAGGCACAGATACGCAGTATTTT

J gene: TRBJ1-2
V gene: TRBV19
D gene: .
clone size: .
CDR3 protein: CASSINMNYGYTF
CDR3 DNA: TGTGCCAGTAGTATCAACATGAACTATGGCTACACCTTC

J gene: TRBJ2-1
V gene: TRBV7-9
D gene: .
clone size: .
CDR3 protein: CASSLLGRGGSYNEQFF
CDR3 DNA: TGTGCCAGCAGCTTACTGGGCCGCGGCGGCTCCTACAATGAGCAGTTCTTC

J gene: TRBJ1-2
V gene: TRBV28
D gene: .
clone size: few
CDR3 protein: CASIKGTYGYTF
CDR3 DNA: TGTGCCAGCATTAAGGGGACCTATGGCTACACCTTC

J gene: TRBJ2-5
V gene: TRBV6-4
D gene: TRBD2
clone size: few
CDR3 protein: CASSRLAGGPETQYF
CDR3 DNA: TGTGCCAGCAGCAGACTAGCGGGAGGCCCAGAGACCCAGTACTTC

J gene: TRBJ2-1
V gene: TRBV3-1
D gene: TRBD2
clone size: few
CDR3 protein: CASSQDWTSGRNEQFF
CDR3 DNA: TGTGCCAGCAGCCAAGATTGGACTAGCGGGAGAAATGAGCAGTTCTTC

J gene: TRBJ2-7
V gene: TRBV18
D gene: .
clone size: .
CDR3 protein: CASSPWDGNYEQYF
CDR3 DNA: TGTGCCAGCTCACCATGGGACGGAAACTACGAGCAGTACTTC

J gene: TRBJ1-5
V gene: TRBV19
D gene: .
clone size: .
CDR3 protein: CASSFDAVSYQPQHF
CDR3 DNA: TGTGCCAGTAGTTTTGACGCCGTAAGCTATCAGCCCCAGCATTTT

J gene: TRBJ2-1
V gene: TRBV20-1
D gene: TRBD2
clone size: .
CDR3 protein: CSARDPSGKYNEQFF
CDR3 DNA: TGCAGTGCTAGAGATCCTAGCGGGAAGTACAATGAGCAGTTCTTC

J gene: TRBJ2-1
V gene: TRBV11-2
D gene: .
clone size: many
CDR3 protein: CASSLGAGWAHEQFF
CDR3 DNA: TGTGCCAGCAGCTTAGGGGCAGGGTGGGCCCATGAGCAGTTCTTC

J gene: TRBJ1-2
V gene: TRBV19
D gene: .
clone size: .
CDR3 protein: CASSRQVKSDGYTF
CDR3 DNA: TGTGCCAGTAGTAGACAGGTAAAATCGGATGGCTACACCTTC

J gene: TRBJ2-1
V gene: TRBV7-2
D gene: TRBD2
clone size: many
CDR3 protein: CASSLAGSGSSYNEQFF
CDR3 DNA: TGTGCCAGCAGCTTAGCGGGTAGCGGGAGCTCCTACAATGAGCAGTTCTTC

J gene: TRBJ2-7
V gene: TRBV29-1
D gene: .
clone size: .
CDR3 protein: CSVEDRNYEQYF
CDR3 DNA: TGCAGCGTTGAAGATCGAAATTACGAGCAGTACTTC

J gene: TRBJ2-3
V gene: TRBV5-1
D gene: .
clone size: .
CDR3 protein: CASSVDGITDTQYF
CDR3 DNA: TGCGCCAGCAGCGTTGACGGAATCACAGATACGCAGTATTTT

J gene: TRBJ2-1
V gene: TRBV20-1
D gene: .
clone size: .
CDR3 protein: CSARYGGPYNEQFF
CDR3 DNA: TGCAGTGCTAGATACGGGGGCCCCTACAATGAGCAGTTCTTC

J gene: TRBJ2-7
V gene: TRBV24-1
D gene: TRBD1
clone size: .
CDR3 protein: CATNKRDRDYEQYF
CDR3 DNA: TGTGCCACCAATAAAAGGGACAGAGACTACGAGCAGTACTTC

J gene: TRBJ2-2
V gene: TRBV11-2
D gene: .
clone size: .
CDR3 protein: CGSRRDNTGELFF
CDR3 DNA: TGTGGTTCAAGACGGGATAACACCGGGGAGCTGTTTTTT

J gene: TRBJ2-2
V gene: TRBV2
D gene: TRBD2
clone size: many
CDR3 protein: CASAGTSISGELFF
CDR3 DNA: TGTGCCAGCGCCGGGACTAGTATTTCCGGGGAGCTGTTTTTT

J gene: TRBJ1-6
V gene: TRBV30
D gene: .
clone size: .
CDR3 protein: CAWSVRGAYNSPLHF
CDR3 DNA: TGTGCCTGGAGTGTACGGGGGGCTTATAATTCACCCCTCCACTTT

J gene: TRBJ2-5
V gene: TRBV6-2/TRBV6-3
D gene: .
clone size: .
CDR3 protein: CASSGSRWGETQYF
CDR3 DNA: TGTGCCAGCAGCGGGAGTAGATGGGGAGAGACCCAGTACTTC

J gene: TRBJ1-1
V gene: TRBV5-1
D gene: .
clone size: few
CDR3 protein: CASSLVVVGTEAFF
CDR3 DNA: TGCGCCAGCAGCTTGGTAGTAGTCGGCACTGAAGCTTTCTTT

J gene: TRBJ2-1
V gene: TRBV28
D gene: TRBD2
clone size: many
CDR3 protein: CASSFVAGAKNEQFF
CDR3 DNA: TGTGCCAGCAGTTTTGTCGCGGGAGCAAAGAATGAGCAGTTCTTC

J gene: TRBJ2-5
V gene: TRBV2
D gene: TRBD1
clone size: many
CDR3 protein: CASSPDRGRETQYF
CDR3 DNA: TGTGCCAGCAGCCCGGACAGGGGGCGAGAGACCCAGTACTTC

J gene: TRBJ2-5
V gene: TRBV12-3/TRBV12-4
D gene: TRBD1
clone size: many
CDR3 protein: CASKRGQGPQETQYF
CDR3 DNA: TGTGCCAGCAAAAGGGGACAGGGGCCTCAAGAGACCCAGTACTTC

J gene: TRBJ2-5
V gene: TRBV9
D gene: .
clone size: .
CDR3 protein: CASSVAHGQGTQYF
CDR3 DNA: TGTGCCAGCAGCGTGGCACATGGCCAAGGGACCCAGTACTTC

J gene: TRBJ2-7
V gene: TRBV5-1
D gene: .
clone size: few
CDR3 protein: CASSLHRGAYEQYF
CDR3 DNA: TGCGCCAGCAGCTTGCATCGGGGAGCCTACGAGCAGTACTTC

J gene: TRBJ2-1
V gene: TRBV3-1
D gene: TRBD2
clone size: many
CDR3 protein: CASSQAAGGDNEQFF
CDR3 DNA: TGTGCCAGCAGCCAGGCGGCGGGAGGGGACAATGAGCAGTTCTTC

J gene: TRBJ1-1
V gene: TRBV6-1
D gene: .
clone size: many
CDR3 protein: CASSGNLGPTTEAFF
CDR3 DNA: TGTGCCAGCAGTGGGAACCTGGGACCCACCACTGAAGCTTTCTTT

J gene: TRBJ2-7
V gene: TRBV12-3/TRBV12-4
D gene: TRBD2
clone size: many
CDR3 protein: CASSRGLAGVEQYF
CDR3 DNA: TGTGCCAGCAGCCGGGGACTAGCGGGAGTCGAGCAGTACTTC

J gene: TRBJ2-3
V gene: TRBV7-9
D gene: .
clone size: many
CDR3 protein: CASSLWSRADTQYF
CDR3 DNA: TGTGCCAGCAGTCTGTGGTCTAGGGCGGATACGCAGTATTTT

J gene: TRBJ2-1
V gene: TRBV12-5
D gene: .
clone size: many
CDR3 protein: CASGLTRSSYNEQFF
CDR3 DNA: TGTGCTAGTGGTTTAACACGGAGCTCCTACAATGAGCAGTTCTTC

J gene: TRBJ1-4
V gene: TRBV12-3/TRBV12-4
D gene: .
clone size: many
CDR3 protein: CASSLQMGNEKLFF
CDR3 DNA: TGTGCCAGCAGTTTACAGATGGGAAATGAAAAACTGTTTTTT

J gene: TRBJ2-3
V gene: TRBV20-1
D gene: TRBD2
clone size: .
CDR3 protein: CSASSGRVADTQYF
CDR3 DNA: TGCAGTGCCTCTAGCGGGAGGGTTGCAGATACGCAGTATTTT

J gene: TRBJ2-5
V gene: TRBV13
D gene: TRBD1
clone size: few
CDR3 protein: CASSILTGVRGETQYF
CDR3 DNA: TGTGCCAGCAGCATCCTAACAGGGGTTAGGGGAGAGACCCAGTACTTC

J gene: TRBJ2-3
V gene: TRBV7-2
D gene: TRBD2
clone size: .
CDR3 protein: CASSQRTSGLDTQYF
CDR3 DNA: TGTGCCAGCAGCCAACGGACTAGCGGGTTGGATACGCAGTATTTT

J gene: TRBJ1-1
V gene: TRBV6-1
D gene: .
clone size: few
CDR3 protein: CASGITGPRSEAFF
CDR3 DNA: TGTGCCAGCGGCATAACAGGGCCCAGAAGTGAAGCTTTCTTT

J gene: TRBJ2-1
V gene: TRBV27
D gene: TRBD1
clone size: few
CDR3 protein: CASSLVGTANEQFF
CDR3 DNA: TGTGCCAGCAGTTTAGTCGGGACAGCGAATGAGCAGTTCTTC

J gene: TRBJ2-1
V gene: TRBV7-9
D gene: TRBD1
clone size: few
CDR3 protein: CASSADRGEFF
CDR3 DNA: TGTGCCAGCAGCGCGGACAGGGGAGAGTTCTTC

J gene: TRBJ2-5
V gene: TRBV20-1
D gene: TRBD2
clone size: .
CDR3 protein: CSASGGAGNQETQYF
CDR3 DNA: TGCAGTGCTAGCGGAGGAGCGGGGAACCAAGAGACCCAGTACTTC